This TCR beta chain appears in the sequencing data of a study of T-cell memory formation after mild COVID-19. Points from the study as a whole: Chiefly within CM and EM were the contracting CD4+ clones; CD8+ ones were within EMRA.

The germline V gene encodes CDR1 DFQATT and CDR2 SNEGSKA (reference sequence). The CDR3 runs to 15 residues. The V gene lost 0 bases and the J gene lost 5 bases, with 14 bases spanning the gap. Via MiXCR, TCRdb re-called the 5' RACE reads, giving one row per CDR3 protein. Of about 390,000 distinct CDR3 sequences in the sample, under 25% were seen once. This clonotype was seen a few times. What it recognizes is unknown. Sequencing was done on a sample of PBMCs or a T cell subset sorted from them (not recorded which). This TCR derives from an adult woman who had mild COVID-19 (a few samples of this study predate the infection). Cell type and time point are not known. The rearrangement uses TRBV20-1 and TRBJ1-5, with D unclear. The CDR3 loop is CSARDGKTPYQPQHF. CDR3 nucleotides: TGCAGTGCTAGAGATGGGAAGACACCTTATCAGCCCCAGCATTTT.